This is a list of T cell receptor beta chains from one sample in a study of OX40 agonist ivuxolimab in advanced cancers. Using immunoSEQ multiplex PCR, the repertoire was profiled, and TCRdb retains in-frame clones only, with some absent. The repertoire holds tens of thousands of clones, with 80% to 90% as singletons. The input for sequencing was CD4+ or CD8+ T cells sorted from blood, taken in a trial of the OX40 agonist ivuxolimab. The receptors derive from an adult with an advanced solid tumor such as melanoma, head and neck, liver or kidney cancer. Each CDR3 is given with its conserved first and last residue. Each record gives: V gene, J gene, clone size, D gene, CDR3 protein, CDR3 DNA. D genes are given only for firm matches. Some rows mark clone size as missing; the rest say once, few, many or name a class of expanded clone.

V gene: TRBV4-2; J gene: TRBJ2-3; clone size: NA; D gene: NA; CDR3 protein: CASSQGLPDTQYF; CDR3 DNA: TGTGCCAGCAGCCAAGGTCTCCCAGATACGCAGTATTTT
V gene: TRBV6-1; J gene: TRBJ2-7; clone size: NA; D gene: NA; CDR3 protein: CATRRGTYEQYF; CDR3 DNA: TGTGCCACCAGGAGGGGGACCTACGAGCAGTACTTC
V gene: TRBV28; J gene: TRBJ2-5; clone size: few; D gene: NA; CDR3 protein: CASRPTQETQYF; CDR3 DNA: TGTGCCAGCAGACCCACCCAAGAGACCCAGTACTTC
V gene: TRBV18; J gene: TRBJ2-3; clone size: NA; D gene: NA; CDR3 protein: CASSPSTDTQYF; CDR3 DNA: TGTGCCAGCTCACCTAGCACAGATACGCAGTATTTT
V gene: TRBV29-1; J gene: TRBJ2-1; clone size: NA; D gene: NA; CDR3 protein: CSVEDSGYGRFF; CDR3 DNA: TGCAGCGTTGAAGATTCAGGGTACGGTCGGTTCTTC
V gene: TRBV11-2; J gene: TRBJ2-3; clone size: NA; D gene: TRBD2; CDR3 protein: CASSFTGGYSTDTQYF; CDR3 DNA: TGTGCCAGCAGCTTTACGGGGGGATATAGCACAGATACGCAGTATTTT
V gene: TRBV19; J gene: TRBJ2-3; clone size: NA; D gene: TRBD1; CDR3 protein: CASSIRQGNTDTQYF; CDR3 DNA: TGTGCCAGTAGTATTCGACAGGGGAACACAGATACGCAGTATTTT
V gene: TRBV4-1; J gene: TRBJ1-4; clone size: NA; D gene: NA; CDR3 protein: CASSRDDTATNEKLFF; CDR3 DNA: TGCGCCAGCAGCCGAGACGACACGGCAACTAATGAAAAACTGTTTTTT
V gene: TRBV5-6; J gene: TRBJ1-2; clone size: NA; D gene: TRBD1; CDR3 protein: CASSLGPPGQGALGYGYTF; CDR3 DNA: TGTGCCAGCAGCTTGGGACCACCGGGACAGGGGGCACTCGGCTATGGCTACACCTTC
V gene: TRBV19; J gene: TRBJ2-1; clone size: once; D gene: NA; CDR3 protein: CASSIIRGSYNEQFF; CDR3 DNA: TGTGCCAGTAGTATAATAAGGGGTTCCTACAATGAGCAGTTCTTC
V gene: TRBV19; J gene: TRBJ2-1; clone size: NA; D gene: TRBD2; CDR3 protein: CASSPSGVEQFF; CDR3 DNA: TGTGCCAGTAGCCCTAGCGGGGTGGAGCAGTTCTTC
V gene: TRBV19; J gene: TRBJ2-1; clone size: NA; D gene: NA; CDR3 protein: CASSSRTGSNEQFF; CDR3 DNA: TGTGCCAGTAGTTCCCGGACGGGGAGTAATGAGCAGTTCTTC
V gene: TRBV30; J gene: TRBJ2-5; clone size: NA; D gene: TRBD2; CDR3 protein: CACQLGGVATQYF; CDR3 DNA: TGTGCCTGCCAACTCGGGGGGGTAGCGACCCAGTACTTC
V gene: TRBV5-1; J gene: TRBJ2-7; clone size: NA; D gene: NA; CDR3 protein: CASSLGTYEQYF; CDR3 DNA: TGCGCCAGCAGCTTGGGGACCTACGAGCAGTACTTC
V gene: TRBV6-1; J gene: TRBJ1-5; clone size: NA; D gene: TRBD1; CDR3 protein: CASSEDRGRRQPQHF; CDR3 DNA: TGTGCCAGCAGTGAAGACAGGGGGCGCAGACAGCCCCAGCATTTT
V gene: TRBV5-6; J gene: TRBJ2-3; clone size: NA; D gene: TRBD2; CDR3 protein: CASSLVAGGGWDTQYF; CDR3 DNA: TGTGCCAGCAGCTTGGTAGCGGGGGGTGGTTGGGATACGCAGTATTTT
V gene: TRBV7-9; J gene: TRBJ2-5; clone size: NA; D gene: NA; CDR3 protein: CASSLGSGPVQETQYF; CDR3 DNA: TGTGCCAGCAGCTTAGGATCGGGGCCCGTCCAAGAGACCCAGTACTTC
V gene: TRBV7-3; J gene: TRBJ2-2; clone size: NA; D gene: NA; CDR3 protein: CASSQTDNTGELFF; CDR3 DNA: TGTGCCAGCAGCCAAACAGACAACACCGGGGAGCTGTTTTTT
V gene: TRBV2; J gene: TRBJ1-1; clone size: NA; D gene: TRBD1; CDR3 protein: CASSGDSEAFF; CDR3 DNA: TGTGCCAGCAGTGGGGACAGTGAAGCTTTCTTT
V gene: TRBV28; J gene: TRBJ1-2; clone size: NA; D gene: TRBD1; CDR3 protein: CASRVGQMHNYGYTF; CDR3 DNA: TGTGCCAGCAGGGTGGGACAGATGCACAACTATGGCTACACCTTC
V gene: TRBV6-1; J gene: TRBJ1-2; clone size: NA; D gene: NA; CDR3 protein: CASRNRQERYGYTF; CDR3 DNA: TGTGCCAGCAGAAATAGACAGGAGAGGTATGGCTACACCTTC
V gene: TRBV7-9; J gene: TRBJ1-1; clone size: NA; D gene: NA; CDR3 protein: CASSFTGNTEAFF; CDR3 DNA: TGTGCCAGCAGCTTCACAGGGAACACTGAAGCTTTCTTT
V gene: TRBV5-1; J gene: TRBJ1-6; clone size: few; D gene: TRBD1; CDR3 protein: CASSLNRGRDNSPLHF; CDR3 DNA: TGCGCCAGCAGCTTAAACAGGGGGCGAGACAATTCACCCCTCCACTTT
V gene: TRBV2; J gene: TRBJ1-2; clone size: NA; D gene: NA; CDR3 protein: CASSDYRAQYGYTF; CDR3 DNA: TGTGCCAGCAGTGACTACAGGGCTCAATATGGCTACACCTTC
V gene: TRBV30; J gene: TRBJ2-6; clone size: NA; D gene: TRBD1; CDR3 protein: CAWSAEWTGLFGSGANVLTF; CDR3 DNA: TGTGCCTGGAGTGCGGAATGGACAGGGTTATTTGGGTCTGGGGCCAACGTCCTGACTTTC
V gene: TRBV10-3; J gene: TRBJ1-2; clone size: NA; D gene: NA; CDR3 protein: CAITSGGDFPRGYTF; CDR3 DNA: TGTGCCATCACCTCCGGGGGGGACTTCCCGCGAGGCTACACCTTC
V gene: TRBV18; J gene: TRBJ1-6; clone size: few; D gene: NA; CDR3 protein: CASSSNNSPLHF; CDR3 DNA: TGTGCCAGCTCATCTAATAATTCACCCCTCCACTTT
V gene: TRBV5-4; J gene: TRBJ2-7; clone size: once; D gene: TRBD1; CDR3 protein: CASSSDRNEQYF; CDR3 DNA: TGTGCCAGCAGTTCGGACAGGAACGAGCAGTACTTC
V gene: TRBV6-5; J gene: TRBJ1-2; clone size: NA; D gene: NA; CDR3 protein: CASSREAVKAGYTF; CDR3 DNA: TGTGCCAGCAGCCGTGAGGCGGTCAAGGCTGGCTACACCTTC
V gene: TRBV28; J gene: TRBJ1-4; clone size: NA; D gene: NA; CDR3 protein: CASSLEATNEKLFF; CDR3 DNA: TGTGCCAGCAGTCTCGAGGCAACTAATGAAAAACTGTTTTTT
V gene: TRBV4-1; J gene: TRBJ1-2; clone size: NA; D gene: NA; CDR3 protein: CASSQNRAYGYTF; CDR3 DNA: TGCGCCAGCAGCCAGAACAGGGCGTATGGCTACACCTTC
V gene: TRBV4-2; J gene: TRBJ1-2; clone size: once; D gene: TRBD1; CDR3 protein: CASSATLDREANYGYTF; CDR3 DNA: TGTGCCAGCAGTGCGACTCTAGACAGGGAAGCTAACTATGGCTACACCTTC
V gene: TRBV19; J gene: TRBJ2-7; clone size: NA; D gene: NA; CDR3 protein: CASNGGVGAYEQYF; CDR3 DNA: TGTGCCAGTAATGGAGGGGTGGGCGCCTACGAGCAGTACTTC
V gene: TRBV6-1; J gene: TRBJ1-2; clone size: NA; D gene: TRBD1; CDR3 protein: CASSDTQGIYGYTF; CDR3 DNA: TGTGCCAGCAGTGATACACAGGGGATATATGGCTACACCTTC
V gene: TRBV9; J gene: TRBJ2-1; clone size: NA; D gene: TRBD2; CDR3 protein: CASSATFSGGAGNEQFF; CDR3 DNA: TGTGCCAGCAGCGCCACCTTTAGCGGGGGGGCGGGTAATGAGCAGTTCTTC
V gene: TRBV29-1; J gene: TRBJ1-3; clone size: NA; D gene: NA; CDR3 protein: CSVLNWEDGNTIYF; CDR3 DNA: TGCAGCGTTTTGAACTGGGAAGATGGAAACACCATATATTTT
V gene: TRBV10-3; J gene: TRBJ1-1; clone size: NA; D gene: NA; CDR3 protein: CAISENSEAFF; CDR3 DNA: TGTGCCATCAGTGAAAACAGTGAAGCTTTCTTT
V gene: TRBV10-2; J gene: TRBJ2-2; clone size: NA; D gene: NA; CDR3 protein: CASSGLAAVTNTGELFF; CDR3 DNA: TGCGCCAGCAGTGGGTTGGCGGCAGTAACGAACACCGGGGAGCTGTTTTTT
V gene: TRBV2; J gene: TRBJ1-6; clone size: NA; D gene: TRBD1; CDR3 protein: CASSTRTGLNSPLHF; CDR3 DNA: TGTGCCAGCAGTACCCGGACAGGATTAAATTCACCCCTCCACTTT
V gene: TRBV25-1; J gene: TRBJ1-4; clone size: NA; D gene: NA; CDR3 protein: CASMKETNEKLFF; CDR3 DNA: TGTGCCAGCATGAAGGAGACTAATGAAAAACTGTTTTTT
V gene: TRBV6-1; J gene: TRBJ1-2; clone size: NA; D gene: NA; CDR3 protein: CASEEGRANYGYTF; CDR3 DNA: TGTGCCAGTGAGGAGGGCAGGGCAAACTATGGCTACACCTTC
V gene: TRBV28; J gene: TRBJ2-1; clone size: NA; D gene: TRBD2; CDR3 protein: CASGTSGPPVNEQFF; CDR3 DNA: TGTGCCAGCGGGACTAGCGGGCCCCCGGTGAATGAGCAGTTCTTC
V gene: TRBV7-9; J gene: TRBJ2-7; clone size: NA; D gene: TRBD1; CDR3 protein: CASSPGRDRPYEQYF; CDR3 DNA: TGTGCCAGCAGCCCCGGCCGGGACAGGCCATACGAGCAGTACTTC
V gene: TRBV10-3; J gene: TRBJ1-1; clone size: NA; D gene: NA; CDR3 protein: CAISVAGEDTEAFF; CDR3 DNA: TGTGCCATCAGTGTGGCAGGAGAGGACACTGAAGCTTTCTTT
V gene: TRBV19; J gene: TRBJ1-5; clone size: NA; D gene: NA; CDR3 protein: CASSIAGPQHF; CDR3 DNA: TGTGCCAGTAGTATCGCGGGGCCCCAGCATTTT
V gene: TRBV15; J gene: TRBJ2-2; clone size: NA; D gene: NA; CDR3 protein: CATSRLTGPAGELFF; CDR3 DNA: TGTGCCACCAGCAGACTCACAGGTCCGGCCGGGGAGCTGTTTTTT
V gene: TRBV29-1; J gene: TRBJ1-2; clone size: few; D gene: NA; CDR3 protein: CSATSDRPNYGYTF; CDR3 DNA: TGCAGCGCTACTTCCGACAGACCTAACTATGGCTACACCTTC
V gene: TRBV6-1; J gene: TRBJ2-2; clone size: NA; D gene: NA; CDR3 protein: CASKATMNTGELFF; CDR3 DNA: TGTGCCAGCAAGGCGACAATGAACACCGGGGAGCTGTTTTTT
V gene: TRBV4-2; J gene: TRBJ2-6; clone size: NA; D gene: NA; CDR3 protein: CASSGTPSSGANVLTF; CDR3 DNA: TGTGCCAGCTCCGGGACACCGAGCTCTGGGGCCAACGTCCTGACTTTC